This passage covers 26 T cell receptor beta chains from one sample sequenced in a study of beta chain features in type 1 diabetes (dated by TCRdb to between 2017 and 2018). These receptors have no known antigen. General conclusions and limits of the study: Type 1 diabetes patients showed a moderate but significant shortening of TCRB CDR3 length in all four CD4+ subsets.

Library preparation employed the immunoSEQ multiplex PCR assay. The entire amount of isolated RNA was reverse transcribed using the High Capacity cDNA Reverse Transcription Kit, so the sequenced TCRB transcripts were expressed ones. The clones in this table, taken by TCRdb from immuneACCESS, are in-frame only. Not every clone is retained; where verified, under half of the shortfall comes from an unresolved V gene, and the cause of the rest is unknown. The sample includes 500,000 to 850,000 clones, with around an eighth observed a single time. The ten largest clones take up 0.035% to 0.045% of the sample. Input material: naive CD4+ T cells from blood. Reading the label with the study, this specimen's cell subset or site is: true naive CD4+ T cells. The receptors were gathered from a man aged 18 to 29 with type 1 diabetes.

The chain carries TRBV7-2 and TRBJ2-7; perhaps TRBD1 as D (5 bases). Deletions cut 1 base from V and 6 bases from J, with 13 bases between. This CDR3 region has 14 residues. Germline CDR1 is SGHTA and CDR2 is FQGNSA. CDR3 sequence: CASSLGARVREQYF. Here the CDR3 DNA reads TGTGCCAGCAGCTTAGGTGCCAGGGTCCGCGAGCAGTACTTC.

The chain uses TRBV4-1 and TRBJ2-5; D is possibly TRBD2 (5 bases). The CDR3 sequence is 14 residues long. V was cut by 4 bases and J by 5 bases, with 14 bases left in between. The germline gives CDR1 MGHRA, CDR2 YSYEKL. The CDR3 DNA follows: TGCGCCAGCAGCCCACCCGGGGTAGGGGAGACCCAGTACTTC. This gives the protein CASSPPGVGETQYF.

J is TRBJ1-1 and V is TRBV6-1; D gene unclear. Germline V gene sequence: CDR1 MNHNS, CDR2 SASEGT. V lost 7 bases and J lost 1, with 10 bases in between. The CDR3 contains 13 residues. The CDR3 DNA is TGTGCCAGCAAGCTAAGGGAGAACACTGAAGCTTTCTTT. It is translated as CASKLRENTEAFF.

In nucleotides, the CDR3 is TGTGCCAGCAGTCCCCAAAGCCAGGGAGCCTACGAGCAGTACTTC. It yields the protein CASSPQSQGAYEQYF. The rearrangement links TRBV6-5 to TRBJ2-7; D might be TRBD1 or TRBD2, each matching 5 bases. Germline values: CDR1 MNHEY, CDR2 SVGAGI. The CDR3 runs to 15 residues. V lost 5 bases and J 2 bases, leaving 16 bases between the germline ends.

This clone appeared a few times. The gene calls are TRBV7-9 and TRBJ2-1; the match to TRBD2 covers 10 bases. With V trimmed by 5 bases and J by 2 bases, 12 bases remained unmatched. The CDR3 consists of 18 residues. The germline V gene encodes CDR1 SEHNR and CDR2 FQNEAQ (reference sequence). CDR3 residues: CASSALQSGGDPYNEQFF. Here the CDR3 DNA reads TGTGCCAGCAGCGCCCTACAAAGCGGGGGGGACCCCTACAATGAGCAGTTCTTC.

This clone was detected a few times. This CDR3 is also generated by other DNA sequences in the sample. The J gene is TRBJ2-7, the V gene TRBV10-3; D gene ambiguous. In germline, CDR1 is ENHRY, CDR2 SYGVKD. Trimming left V 5 bases short and J 2 bases short, with 7 bases between. The length of the CDR3 is 12 residues. CDR3 sequence (DNA): TGTGCCATCAGTTCCACCACCTACGAGCAGTACTTC. Its protein is CAISSTTYEQYF.

The chain combines TRBV5-1 with TRBJ1-1; D remains unclear. Germline lookup yields CDR1 SGHRS and CDR2 YFSETQ. Trimming took 4 bases from V and 0 from J, leaving 10 bases between them. This CDR3 is built from 14 residues. The CDR3 loop reads CASSIQSMNTEAFF. The CDR3 DNA reads as TGCGCCAGCAGCATACAGAGTATGAACACTGAAGCTTTCTTT.

This clone was counted only a few times. The J gene is TRBJ2-2, the V gene TRBV7-9, with 8 bases aligning to TRBD1. The CDR3 runs 17 residues. CDR1 and CDR2 from the germline V gene are SEHNR and FQNEAQ (reference sequence). After removal of 1 base from V and 5 bases from J, the junction contained 9 bases not matched to a gene. CDR3 residues: CASSLEARGRMTGELFF. CDR3 nucleotide sequence: TGTGCCAGCAGCTTAGAGGCCAGGGGGCGGATGACCGGGGAGCTGTTTTTT.

This clone was observed a handful of times. This chain links TRBV2 with TRBJ1-1; TRBD1 aligns across 7 bases. Unmatched junction bases numbered 7, after V lost 4 bases and J lost 5 bases. The CDR3 extends over 14 amino acids. Germline V CDR1 and CDR2: SNHLY, FYNNEI. The CDR3 loop is CASSVRDRVTEAFF. For the CDR3, the DNA is TGTGCCAGCAGTGTCCGCGACAGGGTTACTGAAGCTTTCTTT.

The chain has TRBV7-9 and TRBJ2-1; D ambiguous. The CDR3 runs to 16 residues. Germline CDR1 SEHNR, CDR2 FQNEAQ (reference sequence). V was pared by 4 bases and J by 3 bases, with 16 bases between. The CDR3 coding sequence is TGTGCCAGCAGCTCATTCAAACCCGACAACTACAATGAGCAGTTCTTC. Translated: CASSSFKPDNYNEQFF.

This clone appeared a few times. This CDR3 reads CASSGGTSPYNEQFF. The CDR3 coding sequence is TGTGCCAGCAGTGGGGGGACTAGCCCCTACAATGAGCAGTTCTTC. V usage is TRBV2 and J usage is TRBJ2-1, with TRBD2 identical over 9 bases. Germline V gene lookup returns CDR1 SNHLY and CDR2 FYNNEI. There are 15 residues in the CDR3. V was clipped by 4 bases and J by 2 bases; unmatched bases: 3.

The chain carries TRBV5-1 and TRBJ2-3; TRBD2 aligns across 14 bases. Germline V gene sequence: CDR1 SGHRS, CDR2 YFSETQ. V lost 4 bases and J lost 5; bases outside the gene matches: 3. The CDR3 spans 15 residues. The CDR3 protein is CASSPGLAGVDTQYF. The CDR3 DNA follows: TGCGCCAGCAGCCCGGGACTAGCGGGAGTAGATACGCAGTATTTT.

This chain joins TRBV6-5 and TRBJ2-3; D possibly corresponds to TRBD1 (5 bases). CDR1 is MNHEY and CDR2 is SVGAGI in the germline V gene. This CDR3 comprises 14 residues. V lost 6 bases, J lost 3 bases, and 13 bases lay in between. Here the CDR3 reads CASRFTAGTDTQYF. The CDR3 bases are TGTGCCAGCAGGTTTACGGCAGGGACAGATACGCAGTATTTT.

The V gene is TRBV15, the J gene TRBJ1-2, with a tentative D call TRBD1 (6 bases). Looked up from germline, CDR1 is LNHNV and CDR2 is YYDKDF (reference sequence). This CDR3 is 13 amino acids long. V was trimmed by 0 bases and J by 7 bases, leaving 9 bases between them. This CDR3 reads CATSRDGGGGYTF. The CDR3 DNA follows: TGTGCCACCAGCAGAGACGGGGGCGGTGGCTACACCTTC.

This clone was detected only once. The V and J genes are TRBV5-1 and TRBJ1-2, with a weak D call TRBD1 (5 bases). Trimming stripped 4 bases from V and 3 bases from J, with 13 bases between. Germline V gives CDR1 SGHRS, CDR2 YFSETQ. The CDR3 is 14 amino acids. In nucleotides, the CDR3 is TGCGCCAGCAGCCCGGGGCGGGACTACTATGGCTACACCTTC. This translates into CASSPGRDYYGYTF.

The chain joins TRBV30 to TRBJ1-6, with D maybe TRBD1 (6 bases). V was trimmed by 5 bases and J by 7 bases, leaving 15 bases between them. The CDR3 spans 14 residues. Looked up from germline, CDR1 is GTSNPN and CDR2 is SVGIG (reference sequence). The CDR3 spells CAWASGAGNSPLHF. In DNA form, the CDR3 reads TGTGCCTGGGCCTCAGGGGCGGGGAATTCACCCCTCCACTTT.

The chain is built from TRBV10-3 and TRBJ1-4; no reliable D call. The germline V gene has CDR1 ENHRY and CDR2 SYGVKD. Trimming took off 3 bases at V and 4 bases at J, with 9 bases between the two ends. This CDR3 spans 14 amino acids. The CDR3 reads CAISEVGDNEKLFF. CDR3 sequence (DNA): TGTGCCATCAGTGAAGTCGGCGATAATGAAAAACTGTTTTTT.

This clone has a count of ten or more. V and J are TRBV7-2 and TRBJ1-6; no firm D call. CDR3 length equals 11 residues. Trimming pared 5 bases from V and 14 bases from J, leaving 10 bases between. The germline V gene has CDR1 SGHTA and CDR2 FQGNSA. CDR3 coding DNA: TGTGCCAGCAGCCCCGATTCCACCCTCCACTTT. Amino acids: CASSPDSTLHF.

The chain couples TRBV11-2 to TRBJ1-5; weak D call: TRBD1 (6 bases). The germline V and J ends were trimmed by 1 base and 4 bases, with 11 bases remaining between them. CDR3 length: 15 residues. Germline CDR1 is SGHAT and CDR2 is FQNNGV. CDR3 residues: CASSLVGTLNQPQHF. For the CDR3, the DNA is TGTGCCAGCAGCTTAGTCGGGACACTTAATCAGCCCCAGCATTTT.

This clone has only a few counts. This chain uses TRBV30 with TRBJ1-1; D is undetermined. The germline V gene encodes CDR1 GTSNPN and CDR2 SVGIG (reference sequence). The length of the CDR3 is 14 residues. V was pared by 3 bases and J by 0 bases, with 11 bases between. CDR3 in DNA: TGTGCCTGGAGACTCGCCCGGCTGAACACTGAAGCTTTCTTT. Encoded protein: CAWRLARLNTEAFF.

This clone has just a few counts. The CDR3 DNA follows: TGTGCCAGTAAAGAGACGAGCTCTGGAAACACCATATATTTT. Protein product: CASKETSSGNTIYF. The genes are TRBV19 and TRBJ1-3; D gene ambiguous. V dropped 7 bases and J dropped 0 bases, with 10 bases sitting between them. CDR1 and CDR2 from the germline V gene are LNHDA and SQIVND (reference sequence). The CDR3 is 14 amino acids.

This chain uses TRBV11-2 with TRBJ2-2, with D uncertain. From germline, CDR1 is SGHAT and CDR2 FQNNGV. The length of the CDR3 is 14 residues. V lost 1 base and J lost 5, with 8 bases in between. The CDR3 sequence: CASSLALFTGELFF. The CDR3 DNA follows: TGTGCCAGCAGCTTAGCCCTTTTTACCGGGGAGCTGTTTTTT.

The chain carries TRBV2 and TRBJ2-7, with a weak D call TRBD2 (5 bases). Germline CDR1 and CDR2: SNHLY and FYNNEI. CDR3 length: 15 amino acids. Between the trimmed V and J ends, which lost 6 bases and 7 bases, there was a span of 22 bases. The CDR3 sequence is CASRARPSLLGEQYF. In DNA, the CDR3 is TGTGCCAGCAGGGCGCGTCCTAGCTTGCTAGGAGAGCAGTACTTC.

This chain links TRBV11-2 with TRBJ1-1; 7 positions agree with TRBD1. The junction had 6 bases not matched to a gene; V was cut back by 6 bases and J by 11 bases. There are 11 residues in the CDR3. The germline V gene encodes CDR1 SGHAT and CDR2 FQNNGV. The CDR3 protein is CASSLTGEAFF. CDR3 sequence (DNA): TGTGCCAGCAGTTTAACAGGGGAGGCTTTCTTT.

There are a few counts of this clone. The J gene is TRBJ1-2, the V gene TRBV9, with D perhaps TRBD1 (6 bases). CDR3 size: 13 residues. Trimming shortened V by 4 bases and J by 6 bases, and 13 bases separated the two germline ends. Per the germline V gene, CDR1 is SGDLS and CDR2 is YYNGEE. CDR3 in amino acids: CASSSWTENGYTF. DNA for the CDR3: TGTGCCAGCAGCTCGTGGACAGAAAATGGCTACACCTTC.

This clone was seen only a few times. V gene TRBV27 combines with J gene TRBJ1-1; no definite D call. This CDR3 comprises 13 residues. Trimming stripped 8 bases from V and 1 base from J, with 11 bases between. The germline V gene has CDR1 MNHEY and CDR2 SMNVEV (reference sequence). The CDR3 protein is CASLPRGNTEAFF. CDR3 nucleotide sequence: TGTGCCAGCCTTCCGCGGGGGAACACTGAAGCTTTCTTT.